Below, one TCR beta chain is given with its context. What it recognizes is unknown. Culture proceeded for roughly ten days, and CD4+ T cells were then isolated. In the vaccine recipients, nucleocapsid antibodies were negative and there was no prior SARS-CoV-2 infection. The data derive from a study of vaccination effects on CD4 cells after COVID-19. The table came from immunoSEQ multiplex PCR; TCRdb's copy has only in-frame clones and leaves some out. The sample lists about 74,000 clones, 70% to 80% seen once, with around 2.1% in the top ten. The trim removed 5 bases at V and 0 bases at J, leaving 5 bases unmatched. This CDR3 is 15 amino acids long. Germline values: CDR1 SGHRS, CDR2 YFSETQ.

The rearrangement joins TRBV5-1 to TRBJ2-3; 8 nucleotides line up with TRBD1. Sequenced material: CD4+ T cells from PBMCs cultured without peptide, taken before COVID-19 vaccination. The clonotype comes from a human donor who received a COVID-19 vaccine. CDR3 nucleotide sequence: TGCGCCAGCAGGGGGGACAGGCAAAGCACAGATACGCAGTATTTT. It is translated as CASRGDRQSTDTQYF.